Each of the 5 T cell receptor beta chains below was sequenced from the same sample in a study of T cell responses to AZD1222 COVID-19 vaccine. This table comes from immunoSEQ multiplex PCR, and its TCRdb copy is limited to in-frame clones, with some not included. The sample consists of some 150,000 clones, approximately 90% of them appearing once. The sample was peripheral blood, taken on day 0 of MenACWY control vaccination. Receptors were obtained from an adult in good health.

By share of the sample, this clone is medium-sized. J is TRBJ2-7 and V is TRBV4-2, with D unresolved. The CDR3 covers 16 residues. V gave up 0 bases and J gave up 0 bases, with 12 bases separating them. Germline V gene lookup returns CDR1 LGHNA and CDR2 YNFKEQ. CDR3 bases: TGTGCCAGCAGCCAAGATCTTGGGGTCCCCTCCTACGAGCAGTACTTC. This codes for CASSQDLGVPSYEQYF.

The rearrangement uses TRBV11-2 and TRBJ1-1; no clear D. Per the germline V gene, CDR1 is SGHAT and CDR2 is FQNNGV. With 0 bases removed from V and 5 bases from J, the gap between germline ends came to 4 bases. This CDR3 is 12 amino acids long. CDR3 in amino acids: CASSLDKTEAFF. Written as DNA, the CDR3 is TGTGCCAGCAGCTTAGATAAGACTGAAGCTTTCTTT.

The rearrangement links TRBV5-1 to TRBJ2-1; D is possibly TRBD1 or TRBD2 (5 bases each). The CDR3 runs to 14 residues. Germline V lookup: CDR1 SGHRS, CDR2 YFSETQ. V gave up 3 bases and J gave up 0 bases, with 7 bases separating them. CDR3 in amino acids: CASSSGGSYNEQFF. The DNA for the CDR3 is TGCGCCAGCAGCTCTGGGGGCTCCTACAATGAGCAGTTCTTC.

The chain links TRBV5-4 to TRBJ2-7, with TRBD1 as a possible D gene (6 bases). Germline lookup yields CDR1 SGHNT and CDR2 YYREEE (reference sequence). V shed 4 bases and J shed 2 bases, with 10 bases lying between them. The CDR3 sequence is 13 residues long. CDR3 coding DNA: TGTGCCAGCAGCGGGGACACCACCTACGAGCAGTACTTC. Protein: CASSGDTTYEQYF. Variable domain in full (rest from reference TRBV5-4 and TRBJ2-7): ETGVTQSPTHLIKTRGQQVTLRCSSQSGHNTVSWYQQALGQGPQFIFQYYREEENGRGNFPPRFSGLQFPNYSSELNVNALELDDSALYLCASSGDTTYEQYFGPGTRLTVT.

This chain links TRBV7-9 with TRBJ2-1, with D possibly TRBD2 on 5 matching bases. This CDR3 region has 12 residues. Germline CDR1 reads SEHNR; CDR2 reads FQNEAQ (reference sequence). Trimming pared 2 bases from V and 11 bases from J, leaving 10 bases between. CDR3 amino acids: CASSLPGMQQFF. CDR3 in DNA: TGTGCCAGCAGCTTACCGGGAATGCAGCAGTTCTTC.